This entry describes one T cell receptor beta chain. Its specificity is not known. The germline V gene has CDR1 SGHAT and CDR2 FQDESV (reference sequence). This CDR3 is built from 14 residues. Trimming removed 5 bases from V and 2 bases from J, with 12 bases in between. This sample is drawn from a study of T cell responses to AZD1222 COVID-19 vaccine. Points from the study as a whole: Repertoire sampling happened only post peak T cell response. White British donors predominated, females outnumbered males, and clonal diversity was possibly underestimated.

Only in-frame clones appear in the TCRdb table, and some are missing; sequencing was by immunoSEQ multiplex PCR. The table includes around 100,000 clones, about nine tenths detected once. The specimen comprised peripheral blood, sampled on day 0 of AZD1222 vaccination. The clonotype originates from an adult in good health. V gene TRBV11-1 combines with J gene TRBJ1-2, with unresolved D. CDR3 nucleotide sequence: TGTGCCAGCAGCAACCAAGATTCAAACTATGGCTACACCTTC. Its protein is CASSNQDSNYGYTF.